This TCR beta chain came from a study of CD8+ T cells in alopecia areata. Study observations and caveats: The study also sequences resident alphabeta T cells of normal skin in scalp samples. Lesional scalp, especially alopecia totalis/universalis, showed higher clonality than normal scalp. Because one nonresponder was included, the link of baseline CD8+ expansion to response is considered uncertain.

Treatment noted: oral pan-JAK inhibitor, 5-10 mg twice daily. Individuals with alopecia areata gave both lesional scalp punch biopsies and peripheral blood for collection. To note about this clone: Its antigen is still unknown.

V gave up 3 bases and J gave up 1 base; unmatched junction bases: 1. Germline loops: CDR1 SQVTM, CDR2 ANQGSEA. The CDR3 totals 13 residues. Isolated RNA was reverse transcribed into cDNA used as the sequencing template. The table came from immunoSEQ multiplex PCR; TCRdb's copy has only in-frame clones and leaves some out. The data show approximately 170,000 clones, less than 70% seen once. The chain combines TRBV29-1 with TRBJ1-1, with 8 bases that match TRBD1. The sequence derives from a human donor with alopecia areata. The sequences come from CD4+ T cells sorted from blood, collected at week 24, from a patient treated with tofacitinib. The CDR3 DNA reads TGCAGCGTTGACAGGGGGCGGAACACTGAAGCTTTCTTT. It encodes CSVDRGRNTEAFF.